This record covers a single T cell receptor beta chain. What it recognizes is unknown. Germline-derived CDR1 and CDR2 are KGHSH and LQKENI. The CDR3 extends over 16 amino acids. The sample comes from a study of CXCR3-negative and CXCR3-positive naive CD8 T cells. Study-wide findings and caveats: Naive cells with CXCR3 showed TRB CDR3s that were more hydrophobic than those in CXCR3-negative naive cells.

The authors prepared UMI-labeled TRB cDNA libraries by 5' RACE. TCRdb re-analyzed the 5' RACE reads; it lists each CDR3 protein once, without DNA. This sample contains just under 90,000 distinct CDR3 sequences. The TCR sequence derives from a human donor in good health. Some clones in this sample may be carry-over from other donors' samples. What was sequenced was naive CXCR3+ CD8+ T cells from blood. Subset given: CD45RO-CCR7+CD27+CD95- naive CD8+ T cells expressing CXCR3 (TNR3+). V gene TRBV18 combines with J gene TRBJ2-7. The CDR3 reads CASSPDDRTGSYEQYF.